This T cell receptor beta chain emerged from a study of T cell responses to AZD1222 COVID-19 vaccine. Study-level background: Pooling of second doses given at about 4 or about 12 weeks was done. Broader study findings: Epitopes outside B.1.351 and B.1.1.7 mutated regions reportedly drew nearly half of spike TCRs.

The repertoire was sequenced with immunoSEQ multiplex PCR; TCRdb's copy has only in-frame clones and lacks some. The sample includes roughly 100,000 clones, about nine tenths of them seen just once. A word on this clone: Its cognate antigen is unknown.

The J segment lost 2 bases and the V segment lost 3 bases, leaving 6 bases of the junction unmatched. Per germline, CDR1 SQVTM and CDR2 ANQGSEA. This CDR3 spans 15 amino acids. The sequence came from an adult in good health. The chain couples TRBV29-1 to TRBJ2-2, with 7 bases that match TRBD2. Sequenced here: peripheral blood, sampled on day 0 of AZD1222 vaccination. The CDR3: CSVDLTGGNTGELFF. The DNA for the CDR3 is TGCAGCGTTGACCTTACGGGGGGTAACACCGGGGAGCTGTTTTTT.